Listed here are 27 T cell receptor beta chains from one sample, sequenced in a study of chemoradiotherapy in HPV16-positive cancers. The method was immunoSEQ multiplex PCR; TCRdb's version includes in-frame clones alone and lacks a portion of them. The data hold more than 25,000 clones, with 93% observed a single time. Specimen: blood, collected from a patient who underwent chemoradiotherapy. The source is a human donor with HPV-associated anogenital cancer.

The V gene is TRBV29-1, the J gene TRBJ2-5, with D unclear. The J call may be in error: the DNA end matches TRBJ2-7 better. There are 13 residues in the CDR3. The germline V gene has CDR1 SQVTM and CDR2 ANQGSEA. The CDR3 spells CSVAGLSSYEQYF. CDR3 nucleotide sequence: TGCAGCGTTGCGGGTCTTAGCTCCTACGAGCAGTACTTC.

The chain employs TRBV9 and TRBJ2-3, with D tentatively TRBD1 (6 bases). This CDR3 comprises 15 residues. CDR1 SGDLS and CDR2 YYNGEE come from the germline V gene. V was shortened by 0 bases and J by 6 bases, with 14 bases between the two germline ends. In nucleotides, the CDR3 is TGTGCCAGCAGCGTAGCTCCCATTCAGGGGGATACGCAGTATTTT. It translates to CASSVAPIQGDTQYF.

The V gene is TRBV18, the J gene TRBJ2-1; D uncertain. CDR1 and CDR2 (germline): KGHSH, LQKENI. Trimming took off 7 bases at V and 3 bases at J, with 13 bases between the two ends. This CDR3 is built from 14 residues. The chain's CDR3 is CASFAEVGYNEQFF. CDR3 bases: TGTGCCAGCTTCGCCGAGGTGGGCTACAATGAGCAGTTCTTC.

The chain is built from TRBV5-4 and TRBJ1-1; D gene ambiguous. Trimming left V 3 bases short and J 1 base short, with 7 bases between. The CDR3 is 13 amino acids. Germline values: CDR1 SGHNT, CDR2 YYREEE (reference sequence). In nucleotides, the CDR3 is TGTGCCAGCAGCTCAGCACAGAACACTGAAGCTTTCTTT. It specifies CASSSAQNTEAFF.

The chain couples TRBV11-2 to TRBJ1-3, with a tentative D call TRBD1 (5 bases). V lost 7 bases and J lost 0, with 13 bases in between. The CDR3 spans 15 residues. Germline V gene sequence: CDR1 SGHAT, CDR2 FQNNGV. This CDR3 reads CASTTQGGSGNTIYF. The CDR3 DNA sequence: TGTGCCAGCACCACCCAGGGCGGCTCTGGAAACACCATATATTTT.

V usage is TRBV11-2 and J usage is TRBJ2-3, with TRBD1 matching over 8 bases. CDR1 and CDR2 (germline): SGHAT, FQNNGV. This CDR3 is built from 15 residues. V lost 6 bases, J lost 5 bases, and 10 bases stayed unmatched. Here the CDR3 DNA reads TGTGCCAGCAGAGCCAGACAGGGGTTGTTAGATACGCAGTATTTT. It is translated as CASRARQGLLDTQYF.

The chain carries TRBV15 and TRBJ1-5, with 11 nucleotides matching TRBD1. This CDR3 spans 15 amino acids. Germline CDR1 is LNHNV and CDR2 is YYDKDF (reference sequence). Trimming at V came to 3 bases and at J to 5 bases, leaving 3 bases not matched to a gene. Written as DNA, the CDR3 is TGTGCCACCAGCAGCGGACAGGGGGCCTATCAGCCCCAGCATTTT. It translates to CATSSGQGAYQPQHF.

V and J are TRBV7-9 and TRBJ1-2, with 7 bases aligning to TRBD1. The CDR3 is 16 residues long. Unmatched junction bases numbered 8, after V lost 0 bases and J lost 4 bases. Germline V CDR1 and CDR2: SEHNR, FQNEAQ (reference sequence). The CDR3 reads CASSLAGGDRAYGYTF. The CDR3 DNA is TGTGCCAGCAGCTTAGCGGGTGGCGACAGGGCCTATGGCTACACCTTC.

The chain couples TRBV5-4 to TRBJ1-2; 7 nucleotides match TRBD1. CDR3 length: 14 amino acids. Germline CDR1 SGHNT, CDR2 YYREEE (reference sequence). The junction had 10 bases not matched to a gene; V was cut back by 7 bases and J by 4 bases. CDR3 sequence reads: CASSGEGQIYGYTF. As DNA, the CDR3 is TGTGCCAGCTCCGGTGAGGGACAGATCTATGGCTACACCTTC.

With respect to this clone: Its ends do not fully match the called genes, so a read error is possible. This sequence joins TRBV27 and TRBJ2-7; 13 positions match TRBD2. CDR1 and CDR2 (germline): MNHEY, SMNVEV (reference sequence). CDR3 length: 15 residues. CDR3: CAGRRTSGSTYEQYF. CDR3 DNA: TGTGCCGGCAGACGGACTAGCGGGAGTACCTACGAGCAGTACTTC.

The gene calls are TRBV11-2 and TRBJ2-5; D is undetermined. Between the trimmed V and J ends, which lost 1 base and 4 bases, there was a span of 4 bases. CDR1 SGHAT and CDR2 FQNNGV come from the germline V gene. The CDR3 totals 12 residues. The CDR3 region is CASSLVGETQYF. The CDR3 DNA reads as TGTGCCAGCAGCTTAGTCGGAGAGACCCAGTACTTC.

The chain links TRBV28 to TRBJ2-7; D gene uncertain. The CDR3 runs 16 residues. Germline V lookup: CDR1 MDHEN, CDR2 SYDVKM. V was shortened by 4 bases and J by 1 base, with 17 bases between the two germline ends. This CDR3 reads CASSSPGGDPSYEQYF. The CDR3 DNA is TGTGCCAGCAGTTCCCCCGGCGGAGACCCTTCCTACGAGCAGTACTTC.

J is TRBJ2-1 and V is TRBV7-9; D may be TRBD1 (6 bases). Germline loops: CDR1 SEHNR, CDR2 FQNEAQ (reference sequence). The CDR3 covers 15 residues. Trimming stripped 5 bases from V and 4 bases from J, with 15 bases between. CDR3 residues: CASSLRDTRYNEQFF. As DNA, the CDR3 is TGTGCCAGCAGCCTCCGGGACACGCGATACAATGAGCAGTTCTTC.

CDR3 sequence reads: CASSLPGQGYGYTF. DNA for the CDR3: TGTGCCAGCAGCCTCCCGGGGCAGGGCTATGGCTACACCTTC. V gene TRBV5-6 combines with J gene TRBJ1-2; possibly TRBD1 for D (5 bases). The length of the CDR3 is 14 residues. CDR1 and CDR2 from the germline V gene are SGHDT and YYEEEE. V lost 4 bases and J 4 bases, leaving 14 bases between the germline ends.

The J gene is TRBJ1-5, the V gene TRBV27, with no clear D. Germline CDR1 reads MNHEY; CDR2 reads SMNVEV (reference sequence). This CDR3 region has 14 residues. Trimming removed 3 bases at V and 0 bases at J, with 6 bases between. The CDR3 sequence is CASSFGDSNQPQHF. The CDR3 DNA reads TGTGCCAGCAGTTTCGGAGATAGCAATCAGCCCCAGCATTTT.

The chain employs TRBV19 and TRBJ1-1; D unresolved. Germline CDR1 is LNHDA and CDR2 is SQIVND (reference sequence). This CDR3 comprises 15 residues. V dropped 0 bases and J dropped 1 base, with 9 bases sitting between them. The CDR3 sequence: CASSIDPRKNTEAFF. The CDR3 bases are TGTGCCAGTAGTATAGATCCGAGAAAGAACACTGAAGCTTTCTTT. Complete variable domain (other parts from reference TRBV19 and TRBJ1-1): DGGITQSPKYLFRKEGQNVTLSCEQNLNHDAMYWYRQDPGQGLRLIYYSQIVNDFQKGDIAEGYSVSREKKESFPLTVTSAQKNPTAFYLCASSIDPRKNTEAFFGQGTRLTVV.

The J gene is TRBJ2-7, the V gene TRBV5-1; 8 positions match TRBD1. The CDR3 consists of 14 residues. V was pared by 4 bases and J by 6 bases, with 9 bases of the junction left unmatched. CDR1 and CDR2 from the germline V gene are SGHRS and YFSETQ. The CDR3 is CASSGQGARSEQYF. CDR3 coding DNA: TGCGCCAGCAGCGGGCAGGGGGCTAGGAGCGAGCAGTACTTC.

The CDR3 region is CAISESKGNLNSPLHF. CDR3 nucleotides: TGTGCCATCAGTGAGTCGAAGGGAAACCTAAATTCACCCCTCCACTTT. The chain couples TRBV10-3 to TRBJ1-6, with D hard to call. Trimming pared 0 bases from V and 7 bases from J, leaving 13 bases between. Germline CDR1 is ENHRY and CDR2 is SYGVKD. This CDR3 contains 16 residues.

The chain recombines TRBV6-5 with TRBJ1-1; no reliable D call. V dropped 0 bases and J dropped 11 bases, with 13 bases sitting between them. The germline gives CDR1 MNHEY, CDR2 SVGAGI. The CDR3 length is 13 residues. CDR3 sequence reads: CASSYSTGFGAFF. DNA of the CDR3: TGTGCCAGCAGTTACTCGACCGGGTTCGGGGCTTTCTTT.

This sequence joins TRBV6-5 and TRBJ2-1; TRBD1 aligns across 7 bases. This CDR3 spans 15 amino acids. From germline, CDR1 is MNHEY and CDR2 SVGAGI. The junction had 7 bases not matched to a gene; V was cut back by 7 bases and J by 1 base. CDR3 amino acids: CASTVDRASYNEQFF. The CDR3 region has the DNA TGTGCCAGCACCGTTGACAGGGCGTCCTACAATGAGCAGTTCTTC.

This rearrangement joins TRBV7-9 to TRBJ2-6, with D perhaps given as TRBD1 or TRBD2 (5 bases each). The CDR3 is 15 residues long. Germline V gives CDR1 SEHNR, CDR2 FQNEAQ (reference sequence). V gave up 3 bases and J gave up 2 bases, with 8 bases separating them. This CDR3 is CASSFQGAGANVLTF. The CDR3 DNA is TGTGCCAGCAGCTTCCAGGGAGCTGGGGCCAACGTCCTGACTTTC.

As DNA, the CDR3 is TGTGCCAGCAGCTTACTCCGACAGAGCTACGAGCAGTACTTC. Translated, it gives CASSLLRQSYEQYF. The chain is built from TRBV7-6 and TRBJ2-7; tentatively, D is TRBD1 (5 bases). Germline V lookup: CDR1 SGHVS, CDR2 FNYEAQ. This CDR3 is 14 amino acids long. The V end lost 2 bases, the J end lost 3 bases, and 11 bases lay between the germline ends.

V is TRBV29-1 and J is TRBJ1-2; 7 nucleotides align to TRBD1. Per germline, CDR1 SQVTM and CDR2 ANQGSEA. Unmatched junction bases numbered 5, after V lost 5 bases and J lost 2 bases. The CDR3 runs 13 residues. This CDR3 is CSVRTGGNYGYTF. The CDR3 bases are TGCAGCGTTCGGACAGGAGGAAACTATGGCTACACCTTC.

In its sample, this clone was seen once. V and J are TRBV7-2 and TRBJ2-5, with 10 bases identical to TRBD1. The CDR3 runs to 15 residues. Germline V lookup: CDR1 SGHTA, CDR2 FQGNSA. V dropped 5 bases and J dropped 4; count of bases not matched to a gene: 7. In DNA form, the CDR3 reads TGTGCCAGCAGCCAAGACAGGGGGCTGGTAGAGACCCAGTACTTC. This encodes CASSQDRGLVETQYF.

The rearrangement links TRBV11-2 to TRBJ2-1, with 8 bases lining up with TRBD2. Germline assignment: CDR1 SGHAT and CDR2 FQNNGV. The CDR3 runs to 18 residues. V dropped 5 bases and J dropped 4; count of bases not matched to a gene: 16. This CDR3 is CASSPRGSGTSSYNEQFF. The DNA for the CDR3 is TGTGCCAGCAGCCCTCGAGGTAGCGGGACTTCTTCATACAATGAGCAGTTCTTC. The full variable domain, with the rest looked up from reference TRBV11-2 and TRBJ2-1, is EAGVAQSPRYKIIEKRQSVAFWCNPISGHATLYWYQQILGQGPKLLIQFQNNGVVDDSQLPKDRFSAERLKGVDSTLKIQPAKLEDSAVYLCASSPRGSGTSSYNEQFFGPGTRLTVL.

The rearrangement uses TRBV6-5 and TRBJ1-1; D remains unclear. Germline V gene data show CDR1 as MNHEY and CDR2 as SVGAGI. This CDR3 has 13 amino acids. V shed 6 bases and J shed 8 bases, with 16 bases lying between them. DNA of the CDR3: TGTGCCAGCAGACTCACTCTGCCTGCAGAAGCTTTCTTT. Translating gives CASRLTLPAEAFF.

This clone was recorded once. This chain connects TRBV4-2 to TRBJ1-6; D uncertain. CDR1 and CDR2 (germline): LGHNA, YNFKEQ. Deletions cut 0 bases from V and 16 bases from J, with 7 bases between. This CDR3 region has 11 residues. The DNA of the CDR3 is TGTGCCAGCAGCCAAGATCGAGGACTCCACTTT. This sequence encodes CASSQDRGLHF.